This TCR beta chain appears in the sequencing data of a study of CD8+ T cells in alopecia areata (dated by TCRdb to between 2017 and 2018). In the study overall: The treated patients, all with moderate-to-severe alopecia areata, were enrolled in an open-label pilot trial of oral tofacitinib given at 5 to 10 mg twice daily. Patients received tofacitinib for 6 to 18 months and were then followed off drug for 6 months to check for delayed response and recurrence. The study used high-throughput TCRbeta sequencing to examine T cell clonal expansion in alopecia areata, in both the C3H/HeJ mouse model and human patients. On the human side, TCRbeta sequencing was run on scalp tissue and on sorted CD4+ and CD8+ peripheral blood T cells from healthy controls and from alopecia areata patients with either patchy or totalis/universalis disease. Tofacitinib-treated patients had biopsies at baseline and at 4 and 24 weeks of treatment, with a later scalp biopsy in several patients. Scalp clonality was compared across normal scalp (n=4), patchy alopecia areata scalp (n=8), and alopecia totalis/universalis scalp (n=8). RNA came from the PAXgene miRNA kit for fixed scalp, the miRNeasy kit for PBMCs, and the RNeasy kit for mouse skin. TCRbeta CDR3 regions were amplified by immunoSEQ multiplex PCR using 35 Vbeta forward and 13 Jbeta reverse primers.

With regard to this clone: The target of this receptor is not known. Nothing much larger sits one base from this clone, and base qualities are not available.

The library was built by means of the immunoSEQ multiplex PCR assay. RNA was extracted from all samples and reverse transcribed into cDNA as template for TCR sequencing. SuperScript III was used for first-strand cDNA synthesis, primed with a 2:1 mix of oligo-dT and random hexamers. Amplification bias was assessed with a synthetic immune receptor repertoire, and residual bias was removed computationally. Per the authors' processing: Raw reads were preprocessed to remove errors, and CDR3 was defined according to IMGT conventions as the region from the conserved cysteine to phenylalanine. To get clonality, Shannon entropy was normalized by log2 of the number of productive unique TCRs and the result was subtracted from 1. CD4 or CD8 identity of scalp clones was inferred by cross-referencing scalp TCRbeta sequences with sorted blood CD4 and CD8 repertoires. The clones in this table, taken by TCRdb from immuneACCESS, are in-frame only. Not every clone is retained; where verified, under half of the shortfall comes from an unresolved V gene, and the cause of the rest is unknown. V, J and clone size are those of that table, while D and trimming were read from the DNA. The sample table shows around 250,000 clones, and roughly two thirds are seen once. The top ten hold roughly 1.2% of the sample.

From the cysteine through the phenylalanine, the CDR3 covers 14 amino acids. Kept here is only the CDR3 DNA, which spans 42 bases and is read in frame from base 1. V lost 6 bases and J lost 3 bases; the stretch between them is 14 bases long. In the germline V gene, CDR1 corresponds to SNHLY and CDR2 to FYNNEI. Per the publication, the time point label means: baseline before oral tofacitinib. From alopecia areata patients, peripheral blood was collected along with lesional scalp punch biopsies. PBMCs were isolated by density centrifugation and stained for CD3, CD4 and CD8, after which CD4+ and CD8+ T cells were sorted on a FACSAria. Results and caveats for the whole study, not just this receptor: Compared with mice, TCR sequences shared between patients were less clear, possibly partly because of HLA diversity across the patient population. Scalp TCR repertoire analysis is complicated because resident alphabeta T cells in normal human skin are also sequenced, whereas mouse skin is dominated by gammadelta T cells. Compared with normal scalp, lesional scalp had higher clonality and more expanded CD8+ clones, particularly in alopecia totalis/universalis, a pattern that suggests antigenic drive.

The chain couples TRBV2 to TRBJ2-5; a confident D gene designation cannot be given. The clonotype was recovered from a human donor with alopecia areata. Source: CD4+ T cells sorted from blood, taken at week 0. The CDR3 has the sequence CASRIESLKETQYF. The sequenced DNA is TGTGCCAGCAGAATCGAGAGCTTAAAAGAGACCCAGTACTTC.